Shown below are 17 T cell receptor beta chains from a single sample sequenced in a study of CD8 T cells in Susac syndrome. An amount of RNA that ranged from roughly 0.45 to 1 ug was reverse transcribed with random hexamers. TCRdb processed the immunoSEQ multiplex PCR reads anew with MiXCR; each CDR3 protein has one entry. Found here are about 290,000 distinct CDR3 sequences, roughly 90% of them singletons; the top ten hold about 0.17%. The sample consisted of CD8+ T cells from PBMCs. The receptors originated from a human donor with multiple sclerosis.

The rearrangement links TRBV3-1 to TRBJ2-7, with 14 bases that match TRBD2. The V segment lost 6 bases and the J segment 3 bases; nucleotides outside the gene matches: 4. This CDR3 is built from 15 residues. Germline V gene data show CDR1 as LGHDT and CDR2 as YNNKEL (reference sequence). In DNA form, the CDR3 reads TGTGCCAGCAGGGGGGGACTAGCGGGAGTCTACGAGCAGTACTTC. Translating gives CASRGGLAGVYEQYF.

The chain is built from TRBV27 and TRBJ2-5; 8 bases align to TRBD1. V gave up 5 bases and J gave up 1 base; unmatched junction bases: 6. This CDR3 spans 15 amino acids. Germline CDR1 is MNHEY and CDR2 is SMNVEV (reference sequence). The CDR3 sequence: CASSPWTGTQETQYF. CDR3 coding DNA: TGTGCCAGCAGTCCCTGGACAGGGACCCAAGAGACCCAGTACTTC.

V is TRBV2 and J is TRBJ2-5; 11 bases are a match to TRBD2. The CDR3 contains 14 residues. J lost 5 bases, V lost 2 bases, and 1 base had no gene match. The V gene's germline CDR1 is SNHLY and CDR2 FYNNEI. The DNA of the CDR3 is TGTGCCAGCAGTGAAAGACTAGCGGGGGAGACCCAGTACTTC. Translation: CASSERLAGETQYF.

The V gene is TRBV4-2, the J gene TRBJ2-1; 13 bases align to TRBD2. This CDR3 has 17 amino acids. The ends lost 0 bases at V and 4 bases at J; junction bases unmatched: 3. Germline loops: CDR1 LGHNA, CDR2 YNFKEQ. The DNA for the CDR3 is TGTGCCAGCAGCCAAGAGGGGACTAGCGGGAAATACAATGAGCAGTTCTTC. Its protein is CASSQEGTSGKYNEQFF.

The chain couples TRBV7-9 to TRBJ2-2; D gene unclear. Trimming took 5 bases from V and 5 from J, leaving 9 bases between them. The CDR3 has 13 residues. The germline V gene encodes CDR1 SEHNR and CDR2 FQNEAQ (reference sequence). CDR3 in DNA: TGTGCCAGCAGCCGTACCCTTACCGGGGAGCTGTTTTTT. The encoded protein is CASSRTLTGELFF.

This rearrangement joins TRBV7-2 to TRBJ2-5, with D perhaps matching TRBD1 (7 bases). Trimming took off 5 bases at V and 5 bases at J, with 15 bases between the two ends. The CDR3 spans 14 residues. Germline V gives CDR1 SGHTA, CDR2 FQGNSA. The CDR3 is CASSATGDWETQYF. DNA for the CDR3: TGTGCCAGCAGCGCCACAGGGGACTGGGAGACCCAGTACTTC.

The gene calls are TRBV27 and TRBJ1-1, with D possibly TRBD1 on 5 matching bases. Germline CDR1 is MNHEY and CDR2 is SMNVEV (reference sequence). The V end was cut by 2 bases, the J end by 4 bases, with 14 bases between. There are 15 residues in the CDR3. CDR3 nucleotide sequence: TGTGCCAGCAGTTTAACCAGGGACCTTAGCACTGAAGCTTTCTTT. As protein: CASSLTRDLSTEAFF.

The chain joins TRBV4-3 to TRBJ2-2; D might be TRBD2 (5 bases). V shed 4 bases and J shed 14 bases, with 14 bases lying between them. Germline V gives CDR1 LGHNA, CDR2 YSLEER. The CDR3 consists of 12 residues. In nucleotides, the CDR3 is TGCGCCAGCAGCCCAGCTGGAGGTGAACTGTTTTTT. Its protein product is CASSPAGGELFF.

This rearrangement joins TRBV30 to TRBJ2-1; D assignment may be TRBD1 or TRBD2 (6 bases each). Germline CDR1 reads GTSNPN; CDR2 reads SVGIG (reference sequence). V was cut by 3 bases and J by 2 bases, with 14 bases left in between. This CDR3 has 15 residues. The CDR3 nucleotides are TGTGCCTGGAGGTTAGGAGGGGGAACCTACAATGAGCAGTTCTTC. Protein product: CAWRLGGGTYNEQFF.

CDR3 nucleotides: TGTGCCAGCAGTTTTTGGGGGGCTCCCAATGAGCAGTTCTTC. This translates into CASSFWGAPNEQFF. This chain connects TRBV28 to TRBJ2-1; D may correspond to TRBD1 or TRBD2 (6 bases each). Germline loops: CDR1 MDHEN, CDR2 SYDVKM. The CDR3 extends over 14 amino acids. V lost 3 bases, J lost 6 bases, and 12 bases lay in between.

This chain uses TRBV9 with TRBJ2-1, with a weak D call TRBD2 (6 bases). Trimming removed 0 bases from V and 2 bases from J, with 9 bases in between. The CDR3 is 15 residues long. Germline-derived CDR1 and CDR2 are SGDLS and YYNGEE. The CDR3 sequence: CASSVESGAYNEQFF. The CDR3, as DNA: TGTGCCAGCAGCGTAGAGTCGGGGGCCTACAATGAGCAGTTCTTC. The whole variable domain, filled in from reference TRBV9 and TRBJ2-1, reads DSGVTQTPKHLITATGQRVTLRCSPRSGDLSVYWYQQSLDQGLQFLIQYYNGEERAKGNILERFSAQQFPDLHSELNLSSLELGDSALYFCASSVESGAYNEQFFGPGTRLTVL.

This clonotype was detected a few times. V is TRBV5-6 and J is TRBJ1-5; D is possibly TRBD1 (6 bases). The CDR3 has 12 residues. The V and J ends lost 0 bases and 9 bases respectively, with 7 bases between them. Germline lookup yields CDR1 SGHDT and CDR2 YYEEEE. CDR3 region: CASSLEGGPQHF. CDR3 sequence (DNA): TGTGCCAGCAGCTTGGAAGGGGGGCCCCAGCATTTT. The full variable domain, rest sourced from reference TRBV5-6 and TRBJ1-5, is DAGVTQSPTHLIKTRGQQVTLRCSPKSGHDTVSWYQQALGQGPQFIFQYYEEEERQRGNFPDRFSGHQFPNYSSELNVNALLLGDSALYLCASSLEGGPQHFGDGTRLSIL.

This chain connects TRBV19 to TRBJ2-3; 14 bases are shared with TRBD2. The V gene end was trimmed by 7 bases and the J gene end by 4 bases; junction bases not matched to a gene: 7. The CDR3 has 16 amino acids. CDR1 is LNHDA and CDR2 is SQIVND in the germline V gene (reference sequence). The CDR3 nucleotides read TGTGCCAGTACCCCGGGACTAGCGGGAGCCCCAGATACGCAGTATTTT. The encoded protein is CASTPGLAGAPDTQYF.

The CDR3 protein is CASSQGRTGDNEQFF. The CDR3 bases are TGTGCCAGCAGCCAGGGTAGGACAGGTGACAATGAGCAGTTCTTC. V usage is TRBV4-2 and J usage is TRBJ2-1, with 7 positions matching TRBD1. The CDR3 consists of 15 residues. The V segment lost 3 bases and the J segment 5 bases; nucleotides outside the gene matches: 7. In germline, CDR1 is LGHNA, CDR2 YNFKEQ.

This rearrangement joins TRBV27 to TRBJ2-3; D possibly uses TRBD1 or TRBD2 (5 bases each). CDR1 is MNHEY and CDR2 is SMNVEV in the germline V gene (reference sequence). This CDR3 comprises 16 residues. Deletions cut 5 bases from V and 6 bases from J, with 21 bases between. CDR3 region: CASSRPRRDDPDTQYF. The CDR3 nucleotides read TGTGCCAGCAGTCGCCCCAGAAGGGACGACCCGGATACGCAGTATTTT.

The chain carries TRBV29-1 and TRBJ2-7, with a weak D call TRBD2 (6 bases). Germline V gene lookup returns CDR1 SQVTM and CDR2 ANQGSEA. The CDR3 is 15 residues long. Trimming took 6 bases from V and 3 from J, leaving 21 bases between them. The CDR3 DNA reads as TGCAGCGTAACTCCCCGGGAGAGCATTGGCTACGAGCAGTACTTC. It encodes CSVTPRESIGYEQYF.

CDR3 residues: CASSLGAGPTEAFF. CDR3 coding DNA: TGTGCCAGCAGCTTAGGGGCAGGGCCCACTGAAGCTTTCTTT. The chain links TRBV7-9 to TRBJ1-1; D perhaps matches TRBD1 (5 bases). The CDR3 covers 14 residues. Germline V gives CDR1 SEHNR, CDR2 FQNEAQ (reference sequence). V shed 1 base and J shed 4 bases, with 10 bases lying between them.